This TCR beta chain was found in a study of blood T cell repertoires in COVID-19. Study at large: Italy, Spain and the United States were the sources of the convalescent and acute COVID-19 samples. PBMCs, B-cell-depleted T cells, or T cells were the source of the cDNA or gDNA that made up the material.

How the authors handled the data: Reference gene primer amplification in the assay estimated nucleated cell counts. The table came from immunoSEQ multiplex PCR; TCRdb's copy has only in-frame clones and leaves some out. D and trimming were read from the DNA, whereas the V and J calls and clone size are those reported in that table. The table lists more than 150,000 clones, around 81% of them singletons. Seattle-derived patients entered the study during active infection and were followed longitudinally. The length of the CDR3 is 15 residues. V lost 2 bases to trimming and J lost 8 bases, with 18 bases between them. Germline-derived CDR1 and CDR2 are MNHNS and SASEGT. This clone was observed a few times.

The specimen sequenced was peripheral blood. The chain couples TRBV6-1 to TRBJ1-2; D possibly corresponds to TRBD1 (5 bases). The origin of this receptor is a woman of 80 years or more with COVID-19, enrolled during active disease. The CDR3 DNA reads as TGTGCCAGCAGTGAAATGTCAACAGGTTTGGGCGGCTACACCTTC. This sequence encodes CASSEMSTGLGGYTF.